This T cell receptor beta chain was sequenced for a study of a mutant IDH1 vaccine in newly diagnosed glioma. Study outcomes and limitations: The occurrence of vaccine-induced immune responses was seen in over 85% of patients.

This clone has just a few counts. Its target is not known. Data came from immunoSEQ multiplex PCR; TCRdb stores just in-frame clones and leaves some out. The sample carries some 33,000 clones, over 75% recorded once. Losses at the gene ends were 6 bases for V and 4 bases for J; bases not matched to a gene: 5. Germline lookup yields CDR1 MNHNY and CDR2 SVGAGI (reference sequence). The CDR3 runs to 15 residues. The time point: week 23, last vaccination. Doses comprised 300 ug of mutant IDH1 20-mer peptide each, plus topical imiquimod. Sequences were derived from PBMCs, sampled from a glioma patient whose treatment included an IDH1 peptide vaccine. The sequence derives from a man aged 35 to 55 with glioma. The chain uses TRBV6-6 and TRBJ2-1, with 11 bases that match TRBD2. The DNA of the CDR3 is TGTGCCAGCAGACCGGGACTAGCGGATTACAATGAGCAGTTCTTC. Protein: CASRPGLADYNEQFF.